Listed below are T cell receptor beta chains from one sample, sequenced in a study of early T cells in non-severe SARS-CoV-2 infection. TCRdb itself ran the 5' RACE reads through MiXCR, one entry per CDR3 protein. In the table there are roughly 61,000 distinct CDR3 sequences, roughly a tenth of which are singletons. Specimen: whole blood. These receptor sequences come from an adult who was a healthcare worker with PCR-confirmed SARS-CoV-2 infection or an uninfected control (not recorded which). CDR3s include the opening cysteine and the closing phenylalanine or tryptophan. Fields, in order: clone size, J gene, D gene, V gene, CDR3 DNA, CDR3 protein. D genes are given only for firm matches. Not all rows give a size; the values are once, few, many and, for expanded clones, a class.

few,TRBJ1-2,TRBD1,TRBV12-3/TRBV12-4,TGTGCCAGCATGCAGACAGGGGGCCATGGCTACACCTTC,CASMQTGGHGYTF
many,TRBJ2-7,-,TRBV7-8,TGTGCCAGCAGCTTAGGTCTGGATCCCTACGAGCAGTACTTC,CASSLGLDPYEQYF
many,TRBJ1-5,-,TRBV3-1,TGTGCCAGCAGCCAAGATTTCAGGGAGAATCAGCCCCAGCATTTT,CASSQDFRENQPQHF
-,TRBJ2-7,TRBD2,TRBV15,TGTGCCACCAGCAGAGTTTTGGCGGGAGGGTACGAGCAGTACTTC,CATSRVLAGGYEQYF
many,TRBJ2-1,TRBD2,TRBV6-6,TGTGCCAGCACCACCAGCGGGGAAGGGAATGAGCAGTTCTTC,CASTTSGEGNEQFF
medium-sized,TRBJ2-1,-,TRBV28,TGTGCCAGCAGTTTCTGGCTGAAACCGAGCTCCTACAATGAGCAGTTCTTC,CASSFWLKPSSYNEQFF
few,TRBJ2-5,-,TRBV4-2,TGTGCCAGCAGCCAAGATGAGCGAGGGGAGACCCAGTACTTC,CASSQDERGETQYF
many,TRBJ2-7,-,TRBV2,TGTGCCAGCAGTGAAGGGTTTCCCTACGAGCAGTACTTC,CASSEGFPYEQYF
many,TRBJ2-7,TRBD2,TRBV3-1,TGTGCCAGCAGCCACACGACATCCGCGGGAACTAGCGGGAGCCCGTTC,CASSHTTSAGTSGSPF
many,TRBJ2-1,-,TRBV4-3,TGCGCCAGCAGCCAAGGACCGAGCTCCTACAATGAGCAGTTCTTC,CASSQGPSSYNEQFF
many,TRBJ1-2,TRBD1,TRBV20-1,TGCAGTGCTAGAGCGACAGGGAAGGACTATGGCTACACCTTC,CSARATGKDYGYTF
few,TRBJ1-4,TRBD1,TRBV5-6,TGTGCCAGCAGCTTTTGGAACAGGGGGCTAGAAAAACTGTTTTTT,CASSFWNRGLEKLFF
-,TRBJ1-5,-,TRBV6-2/TRBV6-3,TGTGCCAGCAGTTACACGCCCAATCAGCCCCAGCATTTT,CASSYTPNQPQHF
many,TRBJ2-3,-,TRBV4-2,TGTGCCAGCAGCCGCAGCAAACCTACCGATACGCAGTATTTT,CASSRSKPTDTQYF
-,TRBJ1-1,-,TRBV20-1,TGCAGTGCTAGAGATCTTGGATCCGGCACTGAAGCTTTCTTT,CSARDLGSGTEAFF
many,TRBJ2-3,TRBD2,TRBV6-5,TGTGCCAGCAGTTACTCAGCCGTTAGCGGGGATTCAGATACGCAGTATTTT,CASSYSAVSGDSDTQYF
many,TRBJ2-1,-,TRBV7-6,TGTGCCAGCAGCCCTGTGGGGGGCCCTAGGGAGCAGTTCTTC,CASSPVGGPREQFF
many,TRBJ2-1,TRBD2,TRBV13,TGTGCCAGCAGCCCAATCCTAGCGGTAGGCCGCGAGCAGTTCTTC,CASSPILAVGREQFF
few,TRBJ2-1,TRBD1,TRBV24-1,TGTGCCACCAGTGACCGAATACCGGGACAGGGGGCCAATGAGCAGTTCTTC,CATSDRIPGQGANEQFF
many,TRBJ2-5,-,TRBV4-1,TGCGCCAGCAGCTTCCGAAGAGGGACCCAAGAGACCCAGTACTTC,CASSFRRGTQETQYF
many,TRBJ2-1,TRBD2,TRBV7-9,TGTGCCAGCAGCTTACTAGCGGATGAGCAGTTCTTC,CASSLLADEQFF
many,TRBJ2-1,TRBD2,TRBV7-3,TGTGCCAGCAGCTTAAGAATCAGGACTAGCGGCTACAATGAGCAGTTCTTC,CASSLRIRTSGYNEQFF
few,TRBJ1-4,TRBD1,TRBV19,TGTGCCAGTAGTGCCGCCCGGACAGGGGACGAAAAACTGTTTTTT,CASSAARTGDEKLFF
many,TRBJ1-4,-,TRBV30,TGTGCCTGGAGAAAAAGGGGAACTAATGAAAAACTGTTTTTT,CAWRKRGTNEKLFF
many,TRBJ1-1,-,TRBV7-9,TGTGCCAGCAGCTCTCAATTTGGGACTGGAGCTTTCTTT,CASSSQFGTGAFF
-,TRBJ2-7,TRBD2,TRBV11-2,TGTGCCAGCAAAGGAGTACGGGAGGGCCCCGAGCAGTACTTC,CASKGVREGPEQYF
many,TRBJ1-1,-,TRBV29-1,TGCAGCGTTGCCTCGGTATGGCCCCCAGGGAACACTGAAGCTTTCTTT,CSVASVWPPGNTEAFF
-,TRBJ2-1,-,TRBV12-3/TRBV12-4,TGTGCCAGCACGGTCCAGCATGAGCAGTTCTTC,CASTVQHEQFF
-,TRBJ2-7,-,TRBV20-1,TGCAGTGCTAGAGATCCGCGAAGCTCCTACGAGCAGTACTTC,CSARDPRSSYEQYF
many,TRBJ1-1,-,TRBV20-1,TGCAGTGCTAGACGACAGGAGTATTGGGCTGAAGCTTTCTTT,CSARRQEYWAEAFF
many,TRBJ1-1,TRBD1,TRBV6-2/TRBV6-3,TGTGCCAGCAGTTATCGACAGGGGAACACTGAAGCTTTCTTT,CASSYRQGNTEAFF